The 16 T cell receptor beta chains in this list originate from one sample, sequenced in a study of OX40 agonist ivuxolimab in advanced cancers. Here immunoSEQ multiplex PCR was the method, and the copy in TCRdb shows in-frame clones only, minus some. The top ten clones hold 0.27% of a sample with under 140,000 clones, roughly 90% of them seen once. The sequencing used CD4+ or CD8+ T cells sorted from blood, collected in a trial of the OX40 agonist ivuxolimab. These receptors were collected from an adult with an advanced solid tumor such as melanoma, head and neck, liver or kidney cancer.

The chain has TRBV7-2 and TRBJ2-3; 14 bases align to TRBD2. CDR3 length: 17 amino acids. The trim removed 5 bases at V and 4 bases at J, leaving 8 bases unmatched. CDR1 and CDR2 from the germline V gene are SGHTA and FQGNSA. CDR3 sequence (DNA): TGTGCCAGCAGCCCGACTAGCGGGGGGGCCGGGGCAGATACGCAGTATTTT. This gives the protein CASSPTSGGAGADTQYF.

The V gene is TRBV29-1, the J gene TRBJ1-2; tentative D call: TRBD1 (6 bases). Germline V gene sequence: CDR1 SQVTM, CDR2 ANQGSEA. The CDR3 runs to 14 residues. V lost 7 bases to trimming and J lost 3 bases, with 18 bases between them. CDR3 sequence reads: CSAVGGGSDYGYTF. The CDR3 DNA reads TGCAGCGCCGTGGGGGGGGGCAGTGACTATGGCTACACCTTC.

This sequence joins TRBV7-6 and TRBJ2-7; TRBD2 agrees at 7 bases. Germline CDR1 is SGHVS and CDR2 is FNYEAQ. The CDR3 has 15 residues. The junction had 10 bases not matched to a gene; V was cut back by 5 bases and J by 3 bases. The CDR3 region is CASSHGIAGDYEQYF. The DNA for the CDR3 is TGTGCCAGCAGCCACGGGATAGCGGGTGACTACGAGCAGTACTTC.

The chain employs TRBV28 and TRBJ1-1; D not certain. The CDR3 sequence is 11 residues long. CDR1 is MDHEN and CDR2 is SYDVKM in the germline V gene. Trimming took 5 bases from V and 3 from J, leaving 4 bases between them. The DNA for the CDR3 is TGTGCCAGCAGTCCTGACACTGAAGCTTTCTTT. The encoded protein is CASSPDTEAFF. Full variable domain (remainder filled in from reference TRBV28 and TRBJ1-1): DVKVTQSSRYLVKRTGEKVFLECVQDMDHENMFWYRQDPGLGLRLIYFSYDVKMKEKGDIPEGYSVSREKKERFSLILESASTNQTSMYLCASSPDTEAFFGQGTRLTVV.

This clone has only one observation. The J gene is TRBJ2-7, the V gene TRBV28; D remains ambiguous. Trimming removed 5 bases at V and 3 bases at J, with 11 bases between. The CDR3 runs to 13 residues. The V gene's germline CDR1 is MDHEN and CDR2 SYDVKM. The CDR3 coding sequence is TGTGCCAGCAGTGGGCCAGTCCTCTACGAGCAGTACTTC. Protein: CASSGPVLYEQYF.

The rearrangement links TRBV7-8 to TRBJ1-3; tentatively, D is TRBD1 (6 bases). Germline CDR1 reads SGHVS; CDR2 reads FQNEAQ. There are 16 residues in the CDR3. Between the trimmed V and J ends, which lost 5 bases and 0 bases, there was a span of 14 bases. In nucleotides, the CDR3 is TGTGCCAGCAGCATAACGACAGGAAACTCTGGAAACACCATATATTTT. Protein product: CASSITTGNSGNTIYF.

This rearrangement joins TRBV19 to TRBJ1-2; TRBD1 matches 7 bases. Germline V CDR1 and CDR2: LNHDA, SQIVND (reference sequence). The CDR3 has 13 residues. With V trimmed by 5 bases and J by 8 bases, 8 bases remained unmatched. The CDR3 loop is CASSPTGLEGYTF. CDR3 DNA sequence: TGTGCCAGTAGTCCGACAGGGCTAGAAGGCTACACCTTC.

CDR3 nucleotide sequence: TGTGCCAGCAGCTTAGGCCCCAGGGAGACCCAGTACTTC. Its translation: CASSLGPRETQYF. The chain is built from TRBV7-3 and TRBJ2-5; D is unclear. CDR1 is SGHTA, CDR2 FQGTGA, per germline. The CDR3 consists of 13 residues. The V gene lost 2 bases and the J gene lost 5 bases, with 9 bases spanning the gap.

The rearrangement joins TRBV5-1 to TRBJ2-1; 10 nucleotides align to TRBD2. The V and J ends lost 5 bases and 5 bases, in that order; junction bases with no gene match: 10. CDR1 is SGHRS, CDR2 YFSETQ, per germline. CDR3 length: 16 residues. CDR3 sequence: CASRPSGGLFHNEQFF. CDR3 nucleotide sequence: TGCGCCAGCAGGCCTAGCGGGGGCTTATTCCACAATGAGCAGTTCTTC.

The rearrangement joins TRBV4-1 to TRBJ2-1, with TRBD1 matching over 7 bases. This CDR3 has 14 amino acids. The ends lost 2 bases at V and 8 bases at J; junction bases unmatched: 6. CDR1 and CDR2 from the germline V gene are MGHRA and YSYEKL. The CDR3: CASSQIGGFYEQFF. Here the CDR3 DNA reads TGCGCCAGCAGCCAAATAGGGGGCTTTTATGAGCAGTTCTTC.

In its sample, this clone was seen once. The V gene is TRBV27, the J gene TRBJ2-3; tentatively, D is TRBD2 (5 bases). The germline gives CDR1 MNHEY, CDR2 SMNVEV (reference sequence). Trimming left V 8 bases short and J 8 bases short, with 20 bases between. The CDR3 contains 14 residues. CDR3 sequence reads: CASGPGDLRSTQYF. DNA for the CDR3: TGTGCCAGCGGACCCGGGGATCTCCGGAGTACGCAGTATTTT.

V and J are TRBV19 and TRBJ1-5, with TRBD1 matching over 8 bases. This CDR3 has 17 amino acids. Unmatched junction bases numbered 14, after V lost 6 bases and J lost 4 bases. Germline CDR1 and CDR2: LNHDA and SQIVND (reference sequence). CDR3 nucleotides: TGTGCCAGTAGAGAATTTGGACAGGGTGGGGAGAATCAGCCCCAGCATTTT. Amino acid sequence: CASREFGQGGENQPQHF.

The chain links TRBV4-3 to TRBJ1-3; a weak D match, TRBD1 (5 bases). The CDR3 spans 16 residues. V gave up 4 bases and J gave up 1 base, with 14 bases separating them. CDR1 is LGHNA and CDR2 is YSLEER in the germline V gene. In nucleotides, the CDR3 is TGCGCCAGCAGCCCCGATCCCGGGACGTCTGGAAACACCATATATTTT. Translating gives CASSPDPGTSGNTIYF.

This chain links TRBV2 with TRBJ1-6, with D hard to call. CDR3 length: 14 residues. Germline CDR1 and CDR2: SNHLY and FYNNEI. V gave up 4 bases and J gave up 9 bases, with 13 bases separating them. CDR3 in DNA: TGTGCCAGCAGTGCTCGCGCCCCGAGTTCACCCCTCCACTTT. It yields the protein CASSARAPSSPLHF.

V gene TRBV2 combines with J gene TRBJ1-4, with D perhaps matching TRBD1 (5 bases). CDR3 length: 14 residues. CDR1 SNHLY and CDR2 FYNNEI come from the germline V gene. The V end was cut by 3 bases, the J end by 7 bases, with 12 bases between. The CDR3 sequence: CASSDRQGAEKLFF. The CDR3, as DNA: TGTGCCAGCAGTGATCGGCAGGGAGCTGAAAAACTGTTTTTT.

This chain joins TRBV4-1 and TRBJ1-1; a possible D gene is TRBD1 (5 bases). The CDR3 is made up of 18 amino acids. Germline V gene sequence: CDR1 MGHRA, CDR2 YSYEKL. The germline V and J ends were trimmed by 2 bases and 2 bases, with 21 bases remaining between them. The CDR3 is CASSQIALLRGLNTEAFF. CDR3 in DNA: TGCGCCAGCAGCCAAATCGCCCTTCTCCGGGGCCTTAACACTGAAGCTTTCTTT.